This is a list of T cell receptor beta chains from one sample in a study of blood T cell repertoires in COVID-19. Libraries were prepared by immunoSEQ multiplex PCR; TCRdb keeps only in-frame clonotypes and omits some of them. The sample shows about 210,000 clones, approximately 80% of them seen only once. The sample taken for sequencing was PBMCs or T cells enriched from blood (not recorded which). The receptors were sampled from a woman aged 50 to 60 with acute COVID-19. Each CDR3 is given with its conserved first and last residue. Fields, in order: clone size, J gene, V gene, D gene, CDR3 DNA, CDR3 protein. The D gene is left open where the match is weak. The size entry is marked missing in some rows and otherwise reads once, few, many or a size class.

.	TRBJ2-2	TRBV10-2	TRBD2	TGCGCCAGCAGATCTGGACTAGCGGGGGAGCTGTTTTTT	CASRSGLAGELFF
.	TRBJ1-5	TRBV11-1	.	TGTGCCAGCAGCTTAGGACAGGGCAATCAGCCCCAGCATTTT	CASSLGQGNQPQHF
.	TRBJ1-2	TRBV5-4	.	TGTGCCAGCAGCTCCCCCGCCAAACTGGGCCAACTGGGTGGCTACACCTTC	CASSSPAKLGQLGGYTF
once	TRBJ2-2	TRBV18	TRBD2	TGTGCCAGCTCAAAGGGACTAGCGGGGGATTACACCGGGGAGCTGTTTTTT	CASSKGLAGDYTGELFF
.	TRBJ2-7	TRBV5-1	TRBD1	TGCGCCAGCAGCACGGCCGGGACAGGCTACGAGCAGTACTTC	CASSTAGTGYEQYF
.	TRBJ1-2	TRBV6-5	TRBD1	TGTGCCAGCAGTTCCGGGACAGGGTTAATCTATGGCTACACCTTC	CASSSGTGLIYGYTF
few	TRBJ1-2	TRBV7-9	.	TGTGCCAGCATCGAAGGACAGCTATTCTATGGCTACACCTTC	CASIEGQLFYGYTF
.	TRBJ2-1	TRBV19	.	TGTGCCAGTAGTGAACCGGGACACCTTTACAATGAGCAGTTCTTC	CASSEPGHLYNEQFF
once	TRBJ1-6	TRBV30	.	TGTGCCTGGAGGAACCGTAGGGGAATATTGAACTCACCCCTCCACTTT	CAWRNRRGILNSPLHF
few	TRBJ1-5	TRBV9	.	TGTGCCAGCAGCGTCAGGGCCAACCAAGAGCCCCAGCATTTT	CASSVRANQEPQHF
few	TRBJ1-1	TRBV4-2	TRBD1	TGTGCCAGCAGCCAAGAGGGACAGGGGTACACTGAAGCTTTCTTT	CASSQEGQGYTEAFF
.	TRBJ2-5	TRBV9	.	TGTGCCAGCAGCTTCGGGGAGACCCAGTACTTC	CASSFGETQYF
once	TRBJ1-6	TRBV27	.	TGTGCCAGCAGTTTATCGAGGGTTTTGGATTCACCCCTCCACTTT	CASSLSRVLDSPLHF
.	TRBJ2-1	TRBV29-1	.	TGCAGCGTCATGGGGGGGGCAAGCGACAATGAGCAGTTCTTC	CSVMGGASDNEQFF
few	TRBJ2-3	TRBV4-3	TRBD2	TGCGCCAGCAGCCAAGCCCCACCGGGACTAGCGTCGGATACGCAGTATTTT	CASSQAPPGLASDTQYF
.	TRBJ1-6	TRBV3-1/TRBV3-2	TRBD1	TGTGCCAGCAGCCGGCGACAGGGGCAGGATTCACCCCTCCACTTT	CASSRRQGQDSPLHF
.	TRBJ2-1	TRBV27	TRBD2	TGTGCCAGCAGCGAGGGGACTAGCGTGATCCGTGAGCAGTTCTTC	CASSEGTSVIREQFF
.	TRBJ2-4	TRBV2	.	TGTGCCAGCGACGGCCAGGGGCTAAACATTCAGTACTTC	CASDGQGLNIQYF
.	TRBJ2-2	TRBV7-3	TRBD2	TGTGCCAGCAGCTTAGGTTCAGCTAGCGGGATACTTGGGCAGACCGGGGAGCTGTTTTTT	CASSLGSASGILGQTGELFF
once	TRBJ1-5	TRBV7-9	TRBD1	TGTGCCAGCAGCATGGGACAGGGGGCCACGAGCAATCAGCCCCAGCATTTT	CASSMGQGATSNQPQHF
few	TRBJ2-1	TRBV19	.	TGTGCCAGTAGTATACCGGGCTACAATGAGCAGTTCTTC	CASSIPGYNEQFF
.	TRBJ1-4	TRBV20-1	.	TGCAGTGCTCCCCAGCGGGAAAAACTGTTTTTT	CSAPQREKLFF
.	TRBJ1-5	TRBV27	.	TGTGCCAGCAGTTTATTGCGCGGGTACAATCAGCCCCAGCATTTT	CASSLLRGYNQPQHF
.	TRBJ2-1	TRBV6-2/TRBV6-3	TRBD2	TGTGCCAGCAGTTACTCGCTAGCGGGAGAAATCTCCTACAATGAGCAGTTCTTC	CASSYSLAGEISYNEQFF
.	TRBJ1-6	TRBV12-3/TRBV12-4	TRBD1	TGTGCCAGCAAAACAGGGGCGGGTTCACCCCTCCACTTT	CASKTGAGSPLHF
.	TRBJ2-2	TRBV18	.	TGTGCCAGCTCACCTATTCTCACGGGAGCCGGGGAGCTGTTTTTT	CASSPILTGAGELFF
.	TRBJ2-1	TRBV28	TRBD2	TGTGCCAGCAGTTTTAGCGGGAGGGCCAACAATGAGCAGTTCTTC	CASSFSGRANNEQFF
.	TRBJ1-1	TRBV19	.	TGTGCCAGTAGTAGAGCGGGGGGCGGAATTTCTGAAGCTTTCTTT	CASSRAGGGISEAFF
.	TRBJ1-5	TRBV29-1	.	TGCAGCGCCGGTGGTGGGGGCAGTCAGCCCCAGCATTTT	CSAGGGGSQPQHF
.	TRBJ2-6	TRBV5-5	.	TGTGCCAGCAGCTGGGGTATGGAGGGCGCCTCTGGGGCCAACGTCCTGACTTTC	CASSWGMEGASGANVLTF
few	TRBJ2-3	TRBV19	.	TGTGCCAGTAGTACCGGACAGTATTACACAGATACGCAGTATTTT	CASSTGQYYTDTQYF
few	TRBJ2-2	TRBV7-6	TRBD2	TGTGCCAGCAGCTTAGGAGCGGGAGTACTCCCCGGGGAGCTGTTTTTT	CASSLGAGVLPGELFF
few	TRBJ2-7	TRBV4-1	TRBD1	TGCGCCAGCAGCCAAGGCCCCACCGGGACAGGGACCTACGAGCAGTACTTC	CASSQGPTGTGTYEQYF
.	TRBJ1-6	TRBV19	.	TGTGCCGCCAGTATTTACCCGTTCTCACCCCTCCACTTT	CAASIYPFSPLHF
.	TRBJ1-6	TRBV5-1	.	TGCGCCAGCAGCTTGTATGGAGTCGGGTATAATTCACCCCTCCACTTT	CASSLYGVGYNSPLHF
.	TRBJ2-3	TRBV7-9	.	TGTGCCAGCAGCCGAACAACAGATACGCAGTATTTT	CASSRTTDTQYF
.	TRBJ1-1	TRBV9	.	TGTGCCAGCAGCCCTACCAGGGTCTCGAACACTGAAGCTTTCTTT	CASSPTRVSNTEAFF
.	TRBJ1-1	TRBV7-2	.	TGTGCCAGCAGCTTCGGGGAGAACACTGAAGCTTTCTTT	CASSFGENTEAFF
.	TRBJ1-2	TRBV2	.	TGTGCCAGTGCGGGGAACCACTATGGCTACACCTTC	CASAGNHYGYTF
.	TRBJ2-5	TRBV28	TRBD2	TGTGCCAGCAGTTGGGGGAGGGGCAGGGCCGAGACCCAGTACTTC	CASSWGRGRAETQYF
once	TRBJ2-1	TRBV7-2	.	TGTGCCAGCAACCTCGCGGCCTTCAATGAGCAGTTCTTC	CASNLAAFNEQFF
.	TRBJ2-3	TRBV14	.	TGTGCCAGCAGCCAAGTCTTTGGATCGGGGACAGATACGCAGTATTTT	CASSQVFGSGTDTQYF
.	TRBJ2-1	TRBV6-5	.	TGTGCCAGCAGCCGAAAGCGGAGCTCCTACAATGAGCAGTTCTTC	CASSRKRSSYNEQFF
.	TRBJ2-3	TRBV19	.	TGTGCCAGTAGTTATTCCCCAGGAGGGAGCACAGATACGCAGTATTTT	CASSYSPGGSTDTQYF